These 11 T cell receptor beta chains came from one sample sequenced in a study of cytomegalovirus exposure and HLA in healthy donors. Profiling relied on immunoSEQ multiplex PCR, and the TCRdb table lists in-frame clones only, not all of them. The sample has 150,000 to 200,000 clones, around 92% seen once. Sequencing used PBMCs. The origin of the receptors is a woman under 30 in good health and CMV-seropositive.

In its sample, this clone was seen once. The gene calls are TRBV6-6 and TRBJ2-7, with D perhaps matching TRBD2 (6 bases). The CDR3 is 12 residues long. Germline V gives CDR1 MNHNY, CDR2 SVGAGI (reference sequence). V gave up 5 bases and J gave up 3 bases, with 8 bases separating them. The CDR3 DNA reads TGTGCCAGCAGTATAGCGGACTACGAGCAGTACTTC. Translated, it gives CASSIADYEQYF.

V usage is TRBV2 and J usage is TRBJ2-3, with D possibly being TRBD1 (6 bases). Germline-derived CDR1 and CDR2 are SNHLY and FYNNEI. The CDR3 is 15 amino acids. V lost 5 bases to trimming and J lost 0 bases, with 12 bases between them. The CDR3 is CASSLLQGSTDTQYF. The CDR3, as DNA: TGTGCCAGCAGTCTTTTGCAGGGGAGCACAGATACGCAGTATTTT.

V is TRBV5-1 and J is TRBJ2-2; D is ambiguous. V was cut by 1 base and J by 0 bases, with 10 bases left in between. CDR3 length equals 16 residues. Germline V gives CDR1 SGHRS, CDR2 YFSETQ. The CDR3 loop reads CASSLTMAPNTGELFF. CDR3 DNA: TGCGCCAGCAGCTTGACGATGGCTCCGAACACCGGGGAGCTGTTTTTT.

The chain links TRBV9 to TRBJ2-2, with unresolved D. This CDR3 is built from 15 residues. From germline, CDR1 is SGDLS and CDR2 YYNGEE. V was cut by 1 base and J by 1 base, with 8 bases left in between. For the CDR3, the DNA is TGTGCCAGCAGCGTAATGGCGGAGAACACCGGGGAGCTGTTTTTT. Amino acids: CASSVMAENTGELFF.

The genes are TRBV12-5 and TRBJ1-5; the D is unclear. This CDR3 region has 10 residues. Germline V gene sequence: CDR1 LGHNT, CDR2 FRNRAP. The V end was cut by 3 bases, the J end by 10 bases, with 4 bases between. The CDR3 bases are TGTGCTAGTGGTTTTAGACCCCAGCATTTT. Translating gives CASGFRPQHF.

V gene TRBV29-1 combines with J gene TRBJ2-1; the D gene is possibly TRBD1 (6 bases). This CDR3 has 12 residues. The V and J ends lost 4 bases and 7 bases respectively, with 11 bases between them. Per germline, CDR1 SQVTM and CDR2 ANQGSEA. The CDR3 here is CSVGGGWNEQFF. CDR3 nucleotide sequence: TGCAGCGTTGGTGGGGGCTGGAATGAGCAGTTCTTC.

In this sample, this clone turned up a few times. The chain joins TRBV18 to TRBJ1-1; a weak D match, TRBD1 (5 bases). Trimming took off 7 bases at V and 1 base at J, with 10 bases between the two ends. The CDR3 is 13 amino acids. Germline CDR1 KGHSH, CDR2 LQKENI. The CDR3 DNA reads TGTGCCAGCTACGCCGGACAGAACACTGAAGCTTTCTTT. The encoded protein is CASYAGQNTEAFF. Together with reference TRBV18 and TRBJ1-1, the CDR3 gives the full variable domain: NAGVMQNPRHLVRRRGQEARLRCSPMKGHSHVYWYRQLPEEGLKFMVYLQKENIIDESGMPKERFSAEFPKEGPSILRIQQVVRGDSAAYFCASYAGQNTEAFFGQGTRLTVV.

The V gene is TRBV27, the J gene TRBJ2-5; D unresolved. The CDR3 runs to 13 residues. CDR1 and CDR2 from the germline V gene are MNHEY and SMNVEV (reference sequence). Trimming stripped 4 bases from V and 5 bases from J, with 11 bases between. CDR3 bases: TGTGCCAGCAGTTACCGTCCTGAGGAGACCCAGTACTTC. Protein product: CASSYRPEETQYF.

The count of this clone is one. The chain is built from TRBV2 and TRBJ1-4, with 9 positions matching TRBD1. Trimming removed 6 bases from V and 4 bases from J; junction bases left unmatched: 3. Germline loops: CDR1 SNHLY, CDR2 FYNNEI. The CDR3 loop spans 14 amino acids. The CDR3 protein is CASRPGQGNEKLFF. In DNA form, the CDR3 reads TGTGCCAGCAGGCCGGGACAGGGTAATGAAAAACTGTTTTTT.

This sequence joins TRBV6-5 and TRBJ2-1; the match to TRBD2 covers 10 bases. The CDR3 has 16 residues. CDR1 is MNHEY, CDR2 SVGAGI, per germline. J was trimmed by 8 bases and V by 2 bases; bases with no gene match: 9. The CDR3 DNA sequence: TGTGCCAGCAGTTACATGGAAGCGGGAGGGCCCGATGAGCAGTTCTTC. Its protein is CASSYMEAGGPDEQFF.

The chain has TRBV4-2 and TRBJ2-3, with a weak D call TRBD2 (6 bases). CDR3 size: 15 residues. Germline CDR1 LGHNA, CDR2 YNFKEQ. V was clipped by 4 bases and J by 0 bases, with 11 bases between them. This CDR3 is CASSRVAESTDTQYF. Written as DNA, the CDR3 is TGTGCCAGCAGCCGTGTAGCGGAAAGCACAGATACGCAGTATTTT.